A selection of T cell receptor beta chains follows, all from one sample in a study of OX40 agonist ivuxolimab in advanced cancers. Sequenced by immunoSEQ multiplex PCR; TCRdb stores in-frame clones only, minus some. The table records about 74,000 clones, approximately 79% of them present only once. The sequencing here drew on CD4+ or CD8+ T cells sorted from blood, taken in a trial of the OX40 agonist ivuxolimab. These receptor sequences come from an adult with an advanced solid tumor such as melanoma, head and neck, liver or kidney cancer. CDR3s include the opening cysteine and the closing phenylalanine or tryptophan. A D gene is named only where the DNA matches it firmly. Expanded clones get a size class; other rows say once, few or many, or leave the size out.

cdr3_aa: CASSPTSGISYEQYF
cdr3_nt: TGTGCCAGCAGCCCGACTAGCGGAATTTCCTACGAGCAGTACTTC
v_call: TRBV7-3
d_call: TRBD2
j_call: TRBJ2-7
clone_size: NA

cdr3_aa: CASSFYRDTGELFF
cdr3_nt: TGTGCCAGCAGCTTCTACAGGGATACCGGGGAGCTGTTTTTT
v_call: TRBV5-6
d_call: NA
j_call: TRBJ2-2
clone_size: NA

cdr3_aa: CASRSQGRTKNIQYF
cdr3_nt: TGTGCCAGCAGAAGTCAAGGGAGGACCAAAAACATTCAGTACTTC
v_call: TRBV27
d_call: NA
j_call: TRBJ2-4
clone_size: few

cdr3_aa: CASSDHRDRVPEAFF
cdr3_nt: TGTGCCAGCAGCGACCACCGGGACAGGGTCCCTGAAGCTTTCTTT
v_call: TRBV7-9
d_call: TRBD1
j_call: TRBJ1-1
clone_size: NA

cdr3_aa: CASSRHGTQDGTQYF
cdr3_nt: TGTGCCAGCAGCAGACATGGGACACAAGATGGAACCCAGTACTTC
v_call: TRBV6-4
d_call: NA
j_call: TRBJ2-5
clone_size: NA

cdr3_aa: CASSGPTGGAGYGYTF
cdr3_nt: TGTGCCAGCAGTGGGCCTACAGGGGGCGCAGGCTATGGCTACACCTTC
v_call: TRBV6-1
d_call: TRBD1
j_call: TRBJ1-2
clone_size: NA

cdr3_aa: CASSEGTGYGYTF
cdr3_nt: TGTGCCAGCAGTGAGGGAACAGGCTATGGCTACACCTTC
v_call: TRBV25-1
d_call: NA
j_call: TRBJ1-2
clone_size: many

cdr3_aa: CASSESRTSGGPYNEQFF
cdr3_nt: TGTGCCAGCAGTGAATCGCGGACTAGCGGGGGCCCCTACAATGAGCAGTTCTTC
v_call: TRBV6-1
d_call: TRBD2
j_call: TRBJ2-1
clone_size: NA

cdr3_aa: CAVRGRTDTQYF
cdr3_nt: TGTGCCGTTCGAGGGCGCACAGATACGCAGTATTTT
v_call: TRBV19
d_call: NA
j_call: TRBJ2-3
clone_size: NA

cdr3_aa: CASSLSWRGRSNTEAFF
cdr3_nt: TGTGCCAGCAGCTTATCCTGGCGGGGCAGGTCGAACACTGAAGCTTTCTTT
v_call: TRBV7-8
d_call: NA
j_call: TRBJ1-1
clone_size: NA